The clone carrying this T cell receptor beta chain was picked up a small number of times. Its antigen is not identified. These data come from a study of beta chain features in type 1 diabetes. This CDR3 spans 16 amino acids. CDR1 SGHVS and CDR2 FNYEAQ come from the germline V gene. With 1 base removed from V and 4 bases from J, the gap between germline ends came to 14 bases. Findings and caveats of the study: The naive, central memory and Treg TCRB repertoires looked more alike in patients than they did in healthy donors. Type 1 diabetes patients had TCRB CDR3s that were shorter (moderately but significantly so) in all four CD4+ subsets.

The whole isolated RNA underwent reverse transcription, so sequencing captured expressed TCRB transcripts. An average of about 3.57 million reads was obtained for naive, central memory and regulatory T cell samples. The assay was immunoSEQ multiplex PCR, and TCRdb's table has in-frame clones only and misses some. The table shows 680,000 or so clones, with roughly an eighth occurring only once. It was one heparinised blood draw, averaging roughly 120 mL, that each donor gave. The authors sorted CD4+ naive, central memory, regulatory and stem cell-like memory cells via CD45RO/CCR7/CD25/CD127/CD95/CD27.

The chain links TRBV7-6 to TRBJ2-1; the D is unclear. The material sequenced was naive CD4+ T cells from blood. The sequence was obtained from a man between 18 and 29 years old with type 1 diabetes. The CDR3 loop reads CASSLVSGRSYNEQFF. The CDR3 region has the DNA TGTGCCAGCAGCTTAGTGTCGGGCCGCTCGTACAATGAGCAGTTCTTC. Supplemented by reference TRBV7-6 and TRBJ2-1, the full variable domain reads GAGVSQSPRYKVTKRGQDVALRCDPISGHVSLYWYRQALGQGPEFLTYFNYEAQQDKSGLPNDRFSAERPEGSISTLTIQRTEQRDSAMYRCASSLVSGRSYNEQFFGPGTRLTVL.